Below are 14 T cell receptor beta chains sequenced from a single sample in a study of blood T cell repertoires in COVID-19. TCRdb's table, derived via immunoSEQ multiplex PCR, lists solely in-frame clones and lacks some. The data show 130,000 or so clones, approximately 87% seen once. Sequenced sample: peripheral blood. These receptors were obtained from a man aged 45-65 years with active COVID-19.

This rearrangement joins TRBV5-4 to TRBJ2-7, with a tentative D call TRBD2 (6 bases). CDR1 SGHNT and CDR2 YYREEE come from the germline V gene (reference sequence). The CDR3 runs to 14 residues. Trimming left V 2 bases short and J 3 bases short, with 12 bases between. Here the CDR3 reads CASSFGGRDYEQYF. The CDR3 bases are TGTGCCAGCAGCTTCGGAGGGCGAGACTACGAGCAGTACTTC.

The chain is built from TRBV6-5 and TRBJ2-1; no reliable D call. Germline lookup yields CDR1 MNHEY and CDR2 SVGAGI. The CDR3 consists of 14 residues. V shed 5 bases and J shed 2 bases, with 10 bases lying between them. The CDR3 loop is CASSTLAAYNEQFF. For the CDR3, the DNA is TGTGCCAGCAGTACTTTGGCGGCCTACAATGAGCAGTTCTTC.

The genes are TRBV7-9 and TRBJ2-1, with 9 bases identical to TRBD1. This CDR3 has 15 amino acids. The V gene's germline CDR1 is SEHNR and CDR2 FQNEAQ (reference sequence). Losses at the gene ends were 5 bases for V and 4 bases for J; bases not matched to a gene: 6. DNA of the CDR3: TGTGCCAGCAGCGCCGGGACAGGGTCTTACAATGAGCAGTTCTTC. This gives the protein CASSAGTGSYNEQFF.

This clone appeared a single time. The chain joins TRBV12-5 to TRBJ2-3; D gene ambiguous. The CDR3 consists of 12 residues. Germline CDR1 is LGHNT and CDR2 is FRNRAP. V was cut by 6 bases and J by 3 bases, with 7 bases left in between. The CDR3 here is CASGPGTDTQYF. The CDR3 DNA reads TGTGCTAGTGGACCCGGGACAGATACGCAGTATTTT. Looking up the rest from reference TRBV12-5 and TRBJ2-3 gives the full variable domain: DARVTQTPRHKVTEMGQEVTMRCQPILGHNTVFWYRQTMMQGLELLAYFRNRAPLDDSGMPKDRFSAEMPDATLATLKIQPSEPRDSAVYFCASGPGTDTQYFGPGTRLTVL.

This rearrangement joins TRBV3-1 (or the pseudogene TRBV3-2) to TRBJ1-2; D ambiguous. Trimming took 0 bases from V and 4 from J, leaving 6 bases between them. This CDR3 has 13 amino acids. The germline CDR1 and CDR2 sequences are LGHDT and YNNKEL (reference sequence). The CDR3 region is CASSQESGYGYTF. For the CDR3, the DNA is TGTGCCAGCAGCCAAGAATCGGGCTATGGCTACACCTTC.

This chain joins TRBV19 and TRBJ2-2, with 8 bases that match TRBD2. Per the germline V gene, CDR1 is LNHDA and CDR2 is SQIVND (reference sequence). This CDR3 contains 13 residues. The trim removed 9 bases at V and 6 bases at J, leaving 6 bases unmatched. The CDR3 sequence: CASQRGGPGELFF. The CDR3 DNA reads as TGTGCCAGCCAACGGGGGGGGCCCGGGGAGCTGTTTTTT.

The V call is TRBV7-2, the J call TRBJ1-5; D unclear. Between the trimmed V and J ends, which lost 5 bases and 1 base, there was a span of 9 bases. The CDR3 extends over 14 amino acids. CDR1 and CDR2 (germline): SGHTA, FQGNSA. The CDR3 DNA reads TGTGCCAGCAGCCCTTTGTCGAGCAATCAGCCCCAGCATTTT. Protein: CASSPLSSNQPQHF.

The chain uses TRBV6-2 or TRBV6-3 and TRBJ2-3, with D maybe TRBD1 (5 bases). Germline lookup yields CDR1 MNHEY and CDR2 SVGEGT. Trimming stripped 5 bases from V and 0 bases from J, with 12 bases between. The CDR3 consists of 15 residues. The CDR3 DNA reads TGTGCCAGCAGTCGTGAAAGGGGTAGCACAGATACGCAGTATTTT. This sequence encodes CASSRERGSTDTQYF.

The V and J genes are TRBV27 and TRBJ2-5, with 7 bases identical to TRBD1. This CDR3 has 15 residues. The V gene's germline CDR1 is MNHEY and CDR2 SMNVEV (reference sequence). V shed 5 bases and J 5 bases; nucleotides not matched to a gene: 11. The CDR3 DNA sequence: TGTGCCAGCAGTCCAGGGACAGACCGTCGGGAGACCCAGTACTTC. It translates to CASSPGTDRRETQYF.

The chain couples TRBV4-1 to TRBJ2-5; 7 nucleotides match TRBD1. The CDR3 totals 16 residues. Losses at the gene ends were 1 base for V and 4 bases for J; bases not matched to a gene: 9. CDR1 is MGHRA and CDR2 is YSYEKL in the germline V gene. DNA for the CDR3: TGCGCCAGCAGCCAAGTGGGTAGGGGGCCCCCAGAGACCCAGTACTTC. Translation: CASSQVGRGPPETQYF.

This chain joins TRBV6-4 and TRBJ2-7; D is possibly TRBD1 (6 bases). Between the trimmed V and J ends, which lost 6 bases and 4 bases, there was a span of 19 bases. Germline V gene data show CDR1 as MRHNA and CDR2 as SNTAGT. CDR3 length equals 15 residues. The DNA for the CDR3 is TGTGCCAGCAGCCGACAGGTGTATGCCTCATACGAGCAGTACTTC. Translating it yields CASSRQVYASYEQYF.

This chain uses TRBV16 with TRBJ1-2; D not resolved. This CDR3 is 15 amino acids long. CDR1 and CDR2 (germline): KGHSY, FQNENV. The V gene lost 7 bases and the J gene lost 6 bases, with 21 bases spanning the gap. In nucleotides, the CDR3 is TGTGCCAGCAACACTTTTCCGGGGAGGGATAATGGCTACACCTTC. It encodes CASNTFPGRDNGYTF. The full variable domain, rest sourced from reference TRBV16 and TRBJ1-2, is GEEVAQTPKHLVRGEGQKAKLYCAPIKGHSYVFWYQQVLKNEFKFLISFQNENVFDETGMPKERFSAKCLPNSPCSLEIQATKLEDSAVYFCASNTFPGRDNGYTFGSGTRLTVV.

The chain combines TRBV14 with TRBJ2-2; weak D call: TRBD2 (6 bases). There are 17 residues in the CDR3. CDR1 and CDR2 (germline): SGHDN, FVKESK. Trimming left V 4 bases short and J 4 bases short, with 19 bases between. The CDR3 DNA sequence: TGTGCCAGCAGCCGACTACGAGGCGGGACGGGCACCGGGGAGCTGTTTTTT. Protein product: CASSRLRGGTGTGELFF.

In this sample, this clone turned up once. This chain joins TRBV9 and TRBJ2-1; D possibly corresponds to TRBD1 (5 bases). The V gene lost 0 bases and the J gene lost 5 bases, with 6 bases spanning the gap. The CDR3 extends over 13 amino acids. Germline V gene lookup returns CDR1 SGDLS and CDR2 YYNGEE. DNA of the CDR3: TGTGCCAGCAGCGTAGGGGGCGACAATGAGCAGTTCTTC. Encoded protein: CASSVGGDNEQFF.